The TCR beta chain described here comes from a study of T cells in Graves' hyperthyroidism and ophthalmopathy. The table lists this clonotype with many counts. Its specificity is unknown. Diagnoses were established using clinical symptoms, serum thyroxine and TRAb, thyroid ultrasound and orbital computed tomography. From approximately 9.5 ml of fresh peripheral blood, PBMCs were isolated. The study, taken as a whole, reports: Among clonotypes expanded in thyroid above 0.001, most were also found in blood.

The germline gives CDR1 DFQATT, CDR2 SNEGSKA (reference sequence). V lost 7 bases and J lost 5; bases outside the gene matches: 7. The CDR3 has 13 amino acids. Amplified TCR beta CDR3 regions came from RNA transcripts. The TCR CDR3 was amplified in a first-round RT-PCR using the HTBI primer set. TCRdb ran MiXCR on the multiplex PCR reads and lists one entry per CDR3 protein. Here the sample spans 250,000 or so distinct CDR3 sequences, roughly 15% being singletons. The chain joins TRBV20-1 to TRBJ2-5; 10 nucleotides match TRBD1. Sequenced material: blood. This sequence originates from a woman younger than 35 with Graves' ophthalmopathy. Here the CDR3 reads CSVETGGMETQYF. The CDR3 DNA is TGCAGTGTAGAGACAGGGGGCATGGAGACCCAGTACTTC.